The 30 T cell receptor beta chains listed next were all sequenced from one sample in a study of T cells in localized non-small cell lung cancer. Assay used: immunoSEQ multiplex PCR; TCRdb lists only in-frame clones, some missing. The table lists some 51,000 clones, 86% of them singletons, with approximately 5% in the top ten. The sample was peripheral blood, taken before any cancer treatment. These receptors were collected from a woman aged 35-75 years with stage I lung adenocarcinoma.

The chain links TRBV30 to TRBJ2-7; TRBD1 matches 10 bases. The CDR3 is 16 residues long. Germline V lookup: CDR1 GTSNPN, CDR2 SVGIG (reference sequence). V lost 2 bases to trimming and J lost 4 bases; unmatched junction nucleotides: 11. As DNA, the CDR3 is TGTGCCTGGAGTCCCCGGGACAGGGGCTCCTCTTACGAGCAGTACTTC. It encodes CAWSPRDRGSSYEQYF.

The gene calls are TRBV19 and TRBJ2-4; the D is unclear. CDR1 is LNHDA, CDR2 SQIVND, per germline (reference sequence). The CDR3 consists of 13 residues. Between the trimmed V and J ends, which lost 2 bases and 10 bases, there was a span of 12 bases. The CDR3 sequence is CASSIPLSFIQYF. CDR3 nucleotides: TGTGCCAGTAGTATACCCCTTTCCTTTATTCAGTACTTC. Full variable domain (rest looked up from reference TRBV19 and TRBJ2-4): DGGITQSPKYLFRKEGQNVTLSCEQNLNHDAMYWYRQDPGQGLRLIYYSQIVNDFQKGDIAEGYSVSREKKESFPLTVTSAQKNPTAFYLCASSIPLSFIQYFGAGTRLSVL.

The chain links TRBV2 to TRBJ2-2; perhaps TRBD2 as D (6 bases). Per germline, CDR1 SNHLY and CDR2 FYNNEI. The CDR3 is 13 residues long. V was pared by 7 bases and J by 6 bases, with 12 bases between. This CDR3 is CASKQEGAGELFF. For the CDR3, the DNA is TGTGCCAGCAAACAGGAGGGAGCCGGGGAGCTGTTTTTT.

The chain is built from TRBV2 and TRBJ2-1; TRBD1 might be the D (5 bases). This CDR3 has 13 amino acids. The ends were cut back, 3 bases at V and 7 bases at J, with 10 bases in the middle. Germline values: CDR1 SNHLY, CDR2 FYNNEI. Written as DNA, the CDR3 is TGTGCCAGCAGTGATACAGGATTTAATGAGCAGTTCTTC. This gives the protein CASSDTGFNEQFF.

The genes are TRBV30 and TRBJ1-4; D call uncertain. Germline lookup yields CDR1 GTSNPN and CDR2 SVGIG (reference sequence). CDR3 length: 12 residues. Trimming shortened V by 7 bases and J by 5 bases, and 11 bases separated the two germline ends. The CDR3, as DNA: TGTGCCTCCGGGATCCCCAATGAAAAACTGTTTTTT. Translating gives CASGIPNEKLFF. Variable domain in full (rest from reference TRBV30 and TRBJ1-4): SQTIHQWPATLVQPVGSPLSLECTVEGTSNPNLYWYRQAAGRGLQLLFYSVGIGQISSEVPQNLSASRPQDRQFILSSKKLLLSDSGFYLCASGIPNEKLFFGSGTQLSVL.

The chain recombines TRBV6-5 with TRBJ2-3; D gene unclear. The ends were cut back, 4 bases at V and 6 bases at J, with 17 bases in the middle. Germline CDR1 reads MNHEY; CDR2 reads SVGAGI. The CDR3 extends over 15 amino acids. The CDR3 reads CASSSPRGRGDTQYF. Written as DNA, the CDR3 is TGTGCCAGCAGTTCACCTCGAGGACGTGGGGATACGCAGTATTTT.

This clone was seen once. CDR3 sequence: CASSTSDRGYEQYF. CDR3 coding DNA: TGTGCCAGCAGCACCTCGGACAGGGGGTACGAGCAGTACTTC. The genes are TRBV21-1 and TRBJ2-7; the D call of TRBD1 is as the table states it, not checked on the DNA. TRBV21-1 is an annotated pseudogene. The CDR3 consists of 14 residues.

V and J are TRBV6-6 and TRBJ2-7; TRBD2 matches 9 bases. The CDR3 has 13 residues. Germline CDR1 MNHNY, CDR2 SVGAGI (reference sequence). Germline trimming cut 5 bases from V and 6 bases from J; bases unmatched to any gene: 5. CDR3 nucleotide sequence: TGTGCCAGCAGTCACGGACTAGCGAGCGAGCAGTACTTC. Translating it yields CASSHGLASEQYF.

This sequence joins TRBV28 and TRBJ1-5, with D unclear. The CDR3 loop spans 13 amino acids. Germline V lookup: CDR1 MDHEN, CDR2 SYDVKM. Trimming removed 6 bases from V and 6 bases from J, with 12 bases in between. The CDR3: CASRPPSIQPQHF. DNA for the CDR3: TGTGCCAGCAGACCGCCAAGTATTCAGCCCCAGCATTTT.

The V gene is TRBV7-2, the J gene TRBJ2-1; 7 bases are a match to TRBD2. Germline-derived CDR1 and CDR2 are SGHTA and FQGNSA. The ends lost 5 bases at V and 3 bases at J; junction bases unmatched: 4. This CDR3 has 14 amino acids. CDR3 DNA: TGTGCCAGCAGCCGGGACTACATCTACAATGAGCAGTTCTTC. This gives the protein CASSRDYIYNEQFF.

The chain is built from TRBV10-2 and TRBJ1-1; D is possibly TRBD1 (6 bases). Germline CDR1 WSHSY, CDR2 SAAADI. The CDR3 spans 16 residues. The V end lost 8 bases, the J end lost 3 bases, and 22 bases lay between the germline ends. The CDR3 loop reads CASLFRTRGRDTEAFF. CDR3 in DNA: TGCGCCAGCCTCTTCAGGACGCGGGGGCGGGACACTGAAGCTTTCTTT.

Here the CDR3 reads CASSPEGEWSHEQYF. Here the CDR3 DNA reads TGTGCCAGCAGCCCCGAGGGGGAGTGGTCCCACGAGCAGTACTTC. The chain carries TRBV5-6 and TRBJ2-7, with a weak D call TRBD1 (6 bases). CDR3 length equals 15 residues. Trimming left V 4 bases short and J 5 bases short, with 19 bases between. Germline CDR1 reads SGHDT; CDR2 reads YYEEEE.

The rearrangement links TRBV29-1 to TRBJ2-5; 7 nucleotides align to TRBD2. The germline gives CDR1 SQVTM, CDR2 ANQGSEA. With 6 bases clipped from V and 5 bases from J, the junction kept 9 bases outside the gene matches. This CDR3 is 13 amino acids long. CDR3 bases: TGCAGCGTCGGGGAGGGAGGCGGCGAGACCCAGTACTTC. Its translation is CSVGEGGGETQYF.

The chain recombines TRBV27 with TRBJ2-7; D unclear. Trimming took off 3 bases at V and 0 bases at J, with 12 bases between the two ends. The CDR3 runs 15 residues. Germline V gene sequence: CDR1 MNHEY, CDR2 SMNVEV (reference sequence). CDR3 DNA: TGTGCCAGCAGTTTCGGGCCCACAACCTCCTACGAGCAGTACTTC. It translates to CASSFGPTTSYEQYF.

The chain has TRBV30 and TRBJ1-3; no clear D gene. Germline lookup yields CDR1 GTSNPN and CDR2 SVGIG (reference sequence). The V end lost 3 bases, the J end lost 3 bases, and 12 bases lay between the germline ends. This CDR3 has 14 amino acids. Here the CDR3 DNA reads TGTGCCTGGAGGGTTTTTACCTTTGGAAACACCATATATTTT. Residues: CAWRVFTFGNTIYF. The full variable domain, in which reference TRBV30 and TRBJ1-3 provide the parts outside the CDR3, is SQTIHQWPATLVQPVGSPLSLECTVEGTSNPNLYWYRQAAGRGLQLLFYSVGIGQISSEVPQNLSASRPQDRQFILSSKKLLLSDSGFYLCAWRVFTFGNTIYFGEGSWLTVV.

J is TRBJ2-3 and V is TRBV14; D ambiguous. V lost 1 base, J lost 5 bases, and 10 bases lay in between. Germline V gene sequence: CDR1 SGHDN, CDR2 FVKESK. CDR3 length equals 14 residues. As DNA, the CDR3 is TGTGCCAGCAGCCAAGGCCAGTGGTTAGATACGCAGTATTTT. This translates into CASSQGQWLDTQYF.

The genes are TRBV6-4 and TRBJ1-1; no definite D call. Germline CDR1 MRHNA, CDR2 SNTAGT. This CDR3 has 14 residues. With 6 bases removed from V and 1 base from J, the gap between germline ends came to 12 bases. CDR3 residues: CASSDFPGNTEAFF. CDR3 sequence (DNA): TGTGCCAGCAGCGATTTTCCGGGGAACACTGAAGCTTTCTTT.

DNA of the CDR3: TGTGCCAGCAGCGTTCTTGGACAGACGAAAACTGAAGCTTTCTTT. This sequence encodes CASSVLGQTKTEAFF. This rearrangement joins TRBV7-2 to TRBJ1-1, with D tentatively TRBD1 (6 bases). Germline CDR1 is SGHTA and CDR2 is FQGNSA. This CDR3 is built from 15 residues. The germline V and J ends were trimmed by 5 bases and 5 bases, with 18 bases remaining between them.

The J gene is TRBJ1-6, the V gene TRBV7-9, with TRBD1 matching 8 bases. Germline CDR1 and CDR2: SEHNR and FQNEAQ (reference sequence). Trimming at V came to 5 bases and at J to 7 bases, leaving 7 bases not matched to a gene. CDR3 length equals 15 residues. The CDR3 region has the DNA TGTGCCAGCAGCACACGACAGGGGCGGAATTCACCCCTCCACTTT. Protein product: CASSTRQGRNSPLHF.

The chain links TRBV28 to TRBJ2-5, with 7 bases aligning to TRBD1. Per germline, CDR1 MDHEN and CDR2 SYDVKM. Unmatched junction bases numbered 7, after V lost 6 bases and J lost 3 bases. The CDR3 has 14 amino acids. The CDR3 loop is CASSPEGAEETQYF. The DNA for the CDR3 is TGTGCCAGCAGCCCCGAGGGGGCTGAAGAGACCCAGTACTTC. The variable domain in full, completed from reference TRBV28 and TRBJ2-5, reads DVKVTQSSRYLVKRTGEKVFLECVQDMDHENMFWYRQDPGLGLRLIYFSYDVKMKEKGDIPEGYSVSREKKERFSLILESASTNQTSMYLCASSPEGAEETQYFGPGTRLLVL.

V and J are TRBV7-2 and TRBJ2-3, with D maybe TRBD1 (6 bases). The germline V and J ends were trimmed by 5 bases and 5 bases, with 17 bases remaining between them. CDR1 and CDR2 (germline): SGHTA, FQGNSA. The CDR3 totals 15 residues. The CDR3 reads CASSLRDRFEDTQYF. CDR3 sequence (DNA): TGTGCCAGCAGCCTAAGAGACAGGTTCGAAGATACGCAGTATTTT.

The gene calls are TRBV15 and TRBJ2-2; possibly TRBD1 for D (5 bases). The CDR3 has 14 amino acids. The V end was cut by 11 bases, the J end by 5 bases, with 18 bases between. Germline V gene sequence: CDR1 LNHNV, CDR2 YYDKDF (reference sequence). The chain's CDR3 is CAVTPRRTTGELFF. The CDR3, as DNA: TGTGCCGTAACACCCCGCAGGACAACCGGGGAGCTGTTTTTT.

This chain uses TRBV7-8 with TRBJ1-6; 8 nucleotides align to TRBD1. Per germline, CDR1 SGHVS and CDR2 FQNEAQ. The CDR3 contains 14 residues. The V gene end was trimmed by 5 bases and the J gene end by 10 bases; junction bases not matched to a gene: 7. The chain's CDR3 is CASSPTGAGSPLHF. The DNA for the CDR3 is TGTGCCAGCAGCCCGACAGGGGCCGGCTCACCCCTCCACTTT.

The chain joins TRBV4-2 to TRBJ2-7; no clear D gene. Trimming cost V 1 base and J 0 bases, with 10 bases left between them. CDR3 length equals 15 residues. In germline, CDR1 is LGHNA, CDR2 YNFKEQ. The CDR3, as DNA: TGTGCCAGCAGCCAAGGGGGTACCCTCTCCTACGAGCAGTACTTC. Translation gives CASSQGGTLSYEQYF.

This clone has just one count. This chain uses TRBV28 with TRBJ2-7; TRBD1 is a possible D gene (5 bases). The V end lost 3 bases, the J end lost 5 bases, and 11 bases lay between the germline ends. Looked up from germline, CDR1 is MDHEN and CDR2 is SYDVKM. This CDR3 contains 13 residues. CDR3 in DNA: TGTGCCAGCAGTTTCTTCAGGGCCCACGAGCAGTACTTC. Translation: CASSFFRAHEQYF. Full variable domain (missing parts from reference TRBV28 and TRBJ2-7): DVKVTQSSRYLVKRTGEKVFLECVQDMDHENMFWYRQDPGLGLRLIYFSYDVKMKEKGDIPEGYSVSREKKERFSLILESASTNQTSMYLCASSFFRAHEQYFGPGTRLTVT.

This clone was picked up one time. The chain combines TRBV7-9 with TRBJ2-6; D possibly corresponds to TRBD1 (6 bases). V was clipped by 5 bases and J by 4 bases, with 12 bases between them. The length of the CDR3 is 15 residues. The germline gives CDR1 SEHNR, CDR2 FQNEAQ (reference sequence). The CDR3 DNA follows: TGTGCCAGCAGCCAAACAGGGTTGGGGGCCAACGTCCTGACTTTC. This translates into CASSQTGLGANVLTF.

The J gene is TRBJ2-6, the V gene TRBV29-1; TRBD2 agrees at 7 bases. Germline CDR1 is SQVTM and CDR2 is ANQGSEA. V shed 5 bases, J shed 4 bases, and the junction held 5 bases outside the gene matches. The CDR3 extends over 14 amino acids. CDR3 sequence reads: CSVREESGANVLTF. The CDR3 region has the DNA TGCAGCGTTCGGGAGGAGTCGGGGGCCAACGTCCTGACTTTC.

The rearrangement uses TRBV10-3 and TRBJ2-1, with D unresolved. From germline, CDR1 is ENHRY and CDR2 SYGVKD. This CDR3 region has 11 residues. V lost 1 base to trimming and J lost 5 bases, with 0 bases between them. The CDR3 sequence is CAISEYNEQFF. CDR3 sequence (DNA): TGTGCCATCAGTGAGTACAATGAGCAGTTCTTC.

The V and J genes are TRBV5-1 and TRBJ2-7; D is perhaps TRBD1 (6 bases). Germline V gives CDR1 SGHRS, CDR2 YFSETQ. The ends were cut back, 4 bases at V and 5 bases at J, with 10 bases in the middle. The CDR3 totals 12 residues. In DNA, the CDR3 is TGCGCCAGCAGCCCCCCAGGGGACGAGCAGTACTTC. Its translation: CASSPPGDEQYF.

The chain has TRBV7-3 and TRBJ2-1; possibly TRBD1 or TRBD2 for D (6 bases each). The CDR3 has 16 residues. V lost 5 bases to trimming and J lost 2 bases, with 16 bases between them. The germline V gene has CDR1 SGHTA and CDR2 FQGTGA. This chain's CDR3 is CASSPPGASPYNEQFF. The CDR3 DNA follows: TGTGCCAGCAGCCCGCCGGGGGCCTCCCCCTACAATGAGCAGTTCTTC.